This T cell receptor (beta chain) derives from a study of identical twins. Study-wide results and limits: The authors drew conclusions from cross-sectional statistical analysis rather than following the same donors.

Among all donors, each was a healthy Caucasian. CDR1 is MNHEY, CDR2 SVGEGT, per germline. This CDR3 has 14 residues. The ends lost 7 bases at V and 4 bases at J; junction bases unmatched: 7. Turning to this clonotype: The antigen is not known.

A universal primer site came from template switching; cDNA carried unique molecular identifiers. TCRdb redid the calling of the 5' RACE reads with MiXCR, one entry per CDR3 protein. The table includes some 600,000 distinct CDR3 sequences, 7.1% detected once. The same data also went into a second study, on yellow fever vaccine responses in identical twins. As that report states: The authors reported partly convergent, partly personalized vaccine responses in identical twins.

The sample taken for sequencing was PBMCs. J is TRBJ1-2 and V is TRBV6-2 or TRBV6-3, with TRBD1 matching 9 bases. The receptor was derived from a woman younger than 30 in good health. The DNA of the CDR3 is TGTGCCAGCAACCCTACAGGGGGCGTCTATGGCTACACCTTC. This gives the protein CASNPTGGVYGYTF.